The 29 T cell receptor beta chains in this list originate from one sample, sequenced in a study of response to subunit inactivated influenza vaccine. MiXCR was run by TCRdb on the RT-PCR reads, yielding one entry per CDR3 protein. The sample contains some 520,000 distinct CDR3 sequences, approximately 16% of which appear only once. Sequenced material: CD4+ T cells sorted from PBMCs, taken around 25 months after vaccination. The receptors shown here come from a man aged 50-75 years who received an inactivated influenza vaccine.

The sample holds a few counts of this clonotype. V and J are TRBV3-1 and TRBJ2-3; TRBD1 aligns across 8 bases. Germline V gene data show CDR1 as LGHDT and CDR2 as YNNKEL (reference sequence). The length of the CDR3 is 14 residues. V shed 5 bases, J shed 5 bases, and the junction held 6 bases outside the gene matches. CDR3 DNA: TGTGCCAGCAGCTACAGGGGGTCGGGAGATACGCAGTATTTT. Translated, it gives CASSYRGSGDTQYF.

The table lists this clonotype with many counts. This chain links TRBV29-1 with TRBJ1-2; tentatively, D is TRBD1 (6 bases). The CDR3 consists of 11 residues. The V gene lost 6 bases and the J gene lost 10 bases, with 15 bases spanning the gap. In germline, CDR1 is SQVTM, CDR2 ANQGSEA. CDR3 loop: CSVASGGLYTF. In DNA, the CDR3 is TGCAGCGTCGCTTCGGGGGGGCTCTACACCTTC.

The V gene is TRBV20-1, the J gene TRBJ2-7; D not certain. V was cut by 4 bases and J by 4 bases, with 11 bases left in between. This CDR3 has 12 amino acids. Germline V lookup: CDR1 DFQATT, CDR2 SNEGSKA (reference sequence). The CDR3 nucleotides are TGCAGTGCTACCCCAAGTGAGTACGAGCAGTACTTC. The encoded protein is CSATPSEYEQYF.

This clonotype was observed a few times. The chain joins TRBV12-3 or TRBV12-4 to TRBJ2-7; the D gene is possibly TRBD1 (5 bases). Trimming pared 5 bases from V and 1 base from J, leaving 9 bases between. The length of the CDR3 is 13 residues. This CDR3 reads CASSDRASYEQYF. The CDR3 coding sequence is TGTGCCAGCAGTGACAGAGCTTCCTACGAGCAGTACTTC.

In this sample, this clonotype turned up many times. Written as DNA, the CDR3 is TGCAGTGCTCAAACTCAACCGGGACAGGGGACCGGGGAGCTGTTTTTT. This codes for CSAQTQPGQGTGELFF. The J gene is TRBJ2-2, the V gene TRBV20-1; TRBD1 agrees at 10 bases. The length of the CDR3 is 16 residues. Germline trimming cut 5 bases from V and 5 bases from J; bases unmatched to any gene: 11. Germline lookup yields CDR1 DFQATT and CDR2 SNEGSKA (reference sequence).

The table lists this clonotype with a few counts. The chain links TRBV4-3 to TRBJ2-2, with D perhaps matching TRBD2 (6 bases). The CDR3 is 15 amino acids. Per germline, CDR1 LGHNA and CDR2 YSLEER. V was trimmed by 3 bases and J by 1 base, leaving 9 bases between them. The CDR3 sequence is CASSQQAGNTGELFF. In DNA form, the CDR3 reads TGCGCCAGCAGCCAGCAAGCGGGGAACACCGGGGAGCTGTTTTTT.

This clonotype was seen only a few times. The chain couples TRBV4-3 to TRBJ2-4, with D possibly matching TRBD2 (6 bases). V lost 3 bases and J 1 base, leaving 16 bases between the germline ends. The CDR3 length is 17 residues. Germline loops: CDR1 LGHNA, CDR2 YSLEER. The CDR3 bases are TGCGCCAGCAGCCAGTCTTACGGGAGTAGGGCCAAAAACATTCAGTACTTC. Encoded protein: CASSQSYGSRAKNIQYF.

The table lists this clonotype with a few counts. This sequence may be a read error, since a much larger clone differs from it by one base. The CDR3 spells CPSSSRTGDEQYF. CDR3 DNA sequence: TGTCCCAGCAGCTCCCGGACAGGGGACGAGCAGTACTTC. The genes are TRBV7-8 and TRBJ2-7; 9 bases match TRBD1. This CDR3 is built from 13 residues. The germline CDR1 and CDR2 sequences are SGHVS and FQNEAQ. Based on the CDR3 plus reference TRBV7-8 and TRBJ2-7, the full variable domain is GAGVSQSPRYKVAKRGQDVALRCDPISGHVSLFWYQQALGQGPEFLTYFQNEAQLDKSGLPSDRFFAERPEGSVSTLKIQRTQQEDSAVYLCPSSSRTGDEQYFGPGTRLTVT.

This clonotype was found a few times. The gene calls are TRBV7-8 and TRBJ1-5; D is possibly TRBD1 (5 bases). Trimming took off 0 bases at V and 9 bases at J, with 15 bases between the two ends. The CDR3 totals 15 residues. The germline V gene encodes CDR1 SGHVS and CDR2 FQNEAQ. The DNA of the CDR3 is TGTGCCAGCAGCTTAGCGTCTACAGGTTTTCGGCCCCAGCATTTT. The encoded protein is CASSLASTGFRPQHF.

This clonotype occurred once. The chain joins TRBV9 to TRBJ2-5; 10 nucleotides line up with TRBD2. After removal of 4 bases from V and 5 bases from J, the junction contained 11 bases not matched to a gene. CDR1 is SGDLS and CDR2 is YYNGEE in the germline V gene. CDR3 length: 16 amino acids. CDR3 residues: CASSRSPAGGPETQYF. The DNA of the CDR3 is TGTGCCAGCAGCCGGTCGCCAGCGGGGGGGCCGGAGACCCAGTACTTC. Combining the CDR3 with reference TRBV9 and TRBJ2-5 gives the whole variable domain DSGVTQTPKHLITATGQRVTLRCSPRSGDLSVYWYQQSLDQGLQFLIQYYNGEERAKGNILERFSAQQFPDLHSELNLSSLELGDSALYFCASSRSPAGGPETQYFGPGTRLLVL.

J is TRBJ1-2 and V is TRBV3-1, with D possibly being TRBD1 (5 bases). The CDR3 is made up of 14 amino acids. V lost 0 bases, J lost 4 bases, and 9 bases lay in between. Germline CDR1 and CDR2: LGHDT and YNNKEL (reference sequence). The CDR3 sequence: CASSQDQGRYGYTF. CDR3 nucleotide sequence: TGTGCCAGCAGCCAAGATCAGGGCCGCTATGGCTACACCTTC.

The V gene is TRBV9, the J gene TRBJ2-3; 16 bases agree with TRBD2. The V and J ends lost 0 bases and 5 bases, in that order; junction bases with no gene match: 6. CDR1 is SGDLS, CDR2 YYNGEE, per germline. The CDR3 is made up of 18 amino acids. DNA of the CDR3: TGTGCCAGCAGCGTAGTCGGGACTAGCGGGAGGGCCGGAGATACGCAGTATTTT. Translated, it gives CASSVVGTSGRAGDTQYF. The whole variable domain, filled in from reference TRBV9 and TRBJ2-3, reads DSGVTQTPKHLITATGQRVTLRCSPRSGDLSVYWYQQSLDQGLQFLIQYYNGEERAKGNILERFSAQQFPDLHSELNLSSLELGDSALYFCASSVVGTSGRAGDTQYFGPGTRLTVL.

This clonotype was counted a few times. V gene TRBV11-2 combines with J gene TRBJ2-1, with D hard to call. The CDR3 contains 13 residues. The germline gives CDR1 SGHAT, CDR2 FQNNGV. V dropped 0 bases and J dropped 3 bases, with 3 bases sitting between them. CDR3 coding DNA: TGTGCCAGCAGCTTAGAACTCTACAATGAGCAGTTCTTC. Amino acids: CASSLELYNEQFF.

This clonotype occurred a few times. The chain joins TRBV6-2 or TRBV6-3 to TRBJ2-7; no definite D call. Per germline, CDR1 MNHEY and CDR2 SVGEGT. This CDR3 has 13 amino acids. The V end was cut by 2 bases, the J end by 6 bases, with 11 bases between. CDR3 protein: CASSYLLIGEQYF. CDR3 sequence (DNA): TGTGCCAGCAGTTACCTCTTAATTGGCGAGCAGTACTTC.

The chain combines TRBV21-1 with TRBJ2-7. TRBV21-1 is deemed a pseudogene. The CDR3 runs 18 residues. As DNA, the CDR3 is TGTGCCAGCAGCAAAGTTTCGAAGACTTTGGATTCCGGCTACGAGCAGTACTTC. This translates into CASSKVSKTLDSGYEQYF.

This chain connects TRBV20-1 to TRBJ1-5; 7 bases fit TRBD1. This CDR3 contains 12 residues. The J segment lost 4 bases and the V segment lost 7 bases, leaving 4 bases of the junction unmatched. The V gene's germline CDR1 is DFQATT and CDR2 SNEGSKA (reference sequence). The CDR3 bases are TGCAGTGTCACACAGGGGAATCAGCCCCAGCATTTT. This codes for CSVTQGNQPQHF.

The chain recombines TRBV20-1 with TRBJ2-1; 12 bases are a match to TRBD2. This CDR3 comprises 16 residues. The V gene's germline CDR1 is DFQATT and CDR2 SNEGSKA (reference sequence). V was pared by 8 bases and J by 6 bases, with 14 bases of the junction left unmatched. Here the CDR3 reads CSTLAGGMRTVNEQFF. The DNA of the CDR3 is TGCAGTACACTAGCGGGAGGAATGCGGACGGTCAATGAGCAGTTCTTC.

In its sample, this clonotype was seen a few times. The chain uses TRBV12-3 or TRBV12-4 and TRBJ2-3, with 10 nucleotides matching TRBD2. V shed 0 bases and J 0 bases; nucleotides not matched to a gene: 6. The CDR3 sequence is 18 residues long. This chain's CDR3 is CASSLASASGGSTDTQYF. The CDR3 DNA reads TGTGCCAGCAGTTTAGCCTCGGCTAGCGGGGGCAGCACAGATACGCAGTATTTT.

The table lists this clonotype with a few counts. V and J are TRBV7-2 and TRBJ1-2; 7 positions match TRBD1. This CDR3 has 13 residues. After removal of 6 bases from V and 4 bases from J, the junction contained 5 bases not matched to a gene. The germline gives CDR1 SGHTA, CDR2 FQGNSA. DNA for the CDR3: TGTGCCAGCAGTCCGACAGGGAGCTATGGCTACACCTTC. It specifies CASSPTGSYGYTF.

The gene calls are TRBV11-2 and TRBJ2-3, with D unclear. Trimming removed 6 bases at V and 4 bases at J, with 8 bases between. The germline CDR1 and CDR2 sequences are SGHAT and FQNNGV. CDR3 size: 12 residues. CDR3 bases: TGTGCCAGCAGGAAGGTGGCAGATACGCAGTATTTT. Translating gives CASRKVADTQYF.

The CDR3 protein is CSARDAGNNSPLHF. The CDR3 DNA reads as TGCAGTGCTAGAGATGCAGGCAATAATTCACCCCTCCACTTT. V and J are TRBV20-1 and TRBJ1-6, with unresolved D. V was trimmed by 0 bases and J by 5 bases, leaving 8 bases between them. Per germline, CDR1 DFQATT and CDR2 SNEGSKA (reference sequence). The CDR3 length is 14 residues.

The CDR3 coding sequence is TGTGCCAGCAGCCAAAGGAGCGGGAGGCCCACCTACGAGCAGTACTTC. The encoded protein is CASSQRSGRPTYEQYF. The rearrangement uses TRBV7-2 and TRBJ2-7; TRBD2 matches 9 bases. Trimming cost V 5 bases and J 2 bases; bases outside gene matches: 10. The CDR3 is 16 amino acids. CDR1 is SGHTA and CDR2 is FQGNSA in the germline V gene.

This clonotype was detected a few times. Written as DNA, the CDR3 is TGTGCCAGCAGTAGACAGGGAATGGGGGATTCACCCCTCCACTTT. This translates into CASSRQGMGDSPLHF. This rearrangement joins TRBV25-1 to TRBJ1-6, with 7 bases matching TRBD1. This CDR3 has 15 amino acids. Unmatched junction bases numbered 9, after V lost 5 bases and J lost 8 bases. From germline, CDR1 is MGHDK and CDR2 SYGVNS.

This clonotype was seen a handful of times. The rearrangement uses TRBV7-6 and TRBJ2-3; 12 bases fit TRBD2. The germline V gene encodes CDR1 SGHVS and CDR2 FNYEAQ. The CDR3 is 17 amino acids. Losses at the gene ends were 0 bases for V and 2 bases for J; bases not matched to a gene: 3. CDR3 nucleotides: TGTGCCAGCAGCTTAGCAAGGACTAGCGGGGACACAGATACGCAGTATTTT. It is translated as CASSLARTSGDTDTQYF. Variable domain in full (rest from reference TRBV7-6 and TRBJ2-3): GAGVSQSPRYKVTKRGQDVALRCDPISGHVSLYWYRQALGQGPEFLTYFNYEAQQDKSGLPNDRFSAERPEGSISTLTIQRTEQRDSAMYRCASSLARTSGDTDTQYFGPGTRLTVL.

The table lists this clonotype with many counts. The chain has TRBV5-1 and TRBJ2-4; D perhaps matches TRBD1 (6 bases). Germline V gene sequence: CDR1 SGHRS, CDR2 YFSETQ. This CDR3 contains 14 residues. The V end was cut by 4 bases, the J end by 9 bases, with 17 bases between. The CDR3 DNA sequence: TGCGCCAGCAGCCCGATGGGCAGGGGCGGCATTCAGTACTTC. Protein product: CASSPMGRGGIQYF.

This clonotype appeared a few times. The CDR3 region has the DNA TGTGCCAGCAGCCAACTTTCGACAGGGGGGAATGAGCAGTTCTTC. This codes for CASSQLSTGGNEQFF. The chain joins TRBV11-2 to TRBJ2-1, with 9 bases aligning to TRBD1. This CDR3 contains 15 residues. CDR1 SGHAT and CDR2 FQNNGV come from the germline V gene. V lost 5 bases and J lost 7; bases outside the gene matches: 9. Full variable domain (remainder filled in from reference TRBV11-2 and TRBJ2-1): EAGVAQSPRYKIIEKRQSVAFWCNPISGHATLYWYQQILGQGPKLLIQFQNNGVVDDSQLPKDRFSAERLKGVDSTLKIQPAKLEDSAVYLCASSQLSTGGNEQFFGPGTRLTVL.

In its sample, this clonotype was seen a few times. V and J are TRBV10-3 and TRBJ2-7; TRBD2 is a possible D gene (6 bases). The CDR3 has 16 residues. Germline values: CDR1 ENHRY, CDR2 SYGVKD. Trimming cost V 5 bases and J 4 bases, with 21 bases left between them. CDR3 coding DNA: TGTGCCATCAGTAAATCAACAGCGGGCAGTCGATACGAGCAGTACTTC. It codes for CAISKSTAGSRYEQYF.

This clonotype has a handful of counts. The chain recombines TRBV3-1 with TRBJ2-7; perhaps TRBD2 as D (5 bases). The germline CDR1 and CDR2 sequences are LGHDT and YNNKEL (reference sequence). The CDR3 covers 14 residues. The V end lost 0 bases, the J end lost 4 bases, and 10 bases lay between the germline ends. The CDR3 nucleotides are TGTGCCAGCAGCCAAGATAACACGGGGTACGAGCAGTACTTC. Its translation is CASSQDNTGYEQYF.

There are a few counts of this clonotype. The chain is built from TRBV7-8 and TRBJ2-7; D is ambiguous. The CDR3 has 15 residues. CDR1 is SGHVS and CDR2 is FQNEAQ in the germline V gene. V was trimmed by 5 bases and J by 3 bases, leaving 17 bases between them. The CDR3 coding sequence is TGTGCCAGCAGCCACCGCCGCGTGGGGAACTACGAGCAGTACTTC. This translates into CASSHRRVGNYEQYF.